This record covers a single T cell receptor (beta chain). Measured with immunoSEQ multiplex PCR; TCRdb has only the in-frame clones, and not every one. The sample yields 2 million to 2.5 million clones, 92% seen once. These data come from a study of shared clonotypes between healthy human individuals. Background on the study: Every donor yielded three CD4 naive, three CD4 memory, two CD8 naive and one CD8 memory plate.

V dropped 6 bases and J dropped 4 bases, with 16 bases sitting between them. The CDR3 loop spans 15 amino acids. Germline V gene sequence: CDR1 MNHNS, CDR2 SASEGT. The clonotype comes from a man younger than 35 in good health. Some clones in this sample may be carry-over from other donors' samples. The chain recombines TRBV6-1 with TRBJ2-1; possibly TRBD2 for D (5 bases). Sequencing input: naive CD4+ T cells from PBMCs. Subset noted: CD45RA+ positively selected. The CDR3: CASRESGGYYNEQFF. For the CDR3, the DNA is TGTGCCAGCAGAGAAAGCGGAGGTTATTACAATGAGCAGTTCTTC.